The 29 T cell receptor beta chains listed next were all sequenced from one sample in a study of blood T cell repertoires in COVID-19. TCRdb keeps only in-frame clones here, not all; method: immunoSEQ multiplex PCR. This table has hundreds of thousands of clones, 65% to 85% appearing once. Sequences were obtained from PBMCs or T cells enriched from blood (not recorded which). The receptor source for this set is a woman between 35 and 50 years old with acute COVID-19.

This chain joins TRBV29-1 and TRBJ1-1; D possibly corresponds to TRBD1 (6 bases). The CDR3 runs to 11 residues. V gave up 7 bases and J gave up 8 bases, with 14 bases separating them. Germline V lookup: CDR1 SQVTM, CDR2 ANQGSEA. For the CDR3, the DNA is TGCAGCGGAACGAACCAGGGGGAAGCTTTCTTT. This codes for CSGTNQGEAFF.

This chain uses TRBV6-5 with TRBJ1-1, with D possibly being TRBD1 (6 bases). Per the germline V gene, CDR1 is MNHEY and CDR2 is SVGAGI. The V end lost 1 base, the J end lost 5 bases, and 17 bases lay between the germline ends. The CDR3 has 16 amino acids. CDR3 amino acids: CASSYFVTGRLTEAFF. CDR3 bases: TGTGCCAGCAGTTACTTCGTTACAGGGAGATTGACTGAAGCTTTCTTT.

The chain is built from TRBV10-3 and TRBJ2-3, with 8 bases identical to TRBD2. Germline trimming cut 3 bases from V and 4 bases from J; bases unmatched to any gene: 3. The germline V gene encodes CDR1 ENHRY and CDR2 SYGVKD. This CDR3 has 14 amino acids. In DNA form, the CDR3 reads TGTGCCATCAGTGAACTAGCGGTTGCAGATACGCAGTATTTT. This translates into CAISELAVADTQYF.

In this sample, this clone turned up many times. The rearrangement links TRBV11-2 to TRBJ2-5; D remains unclear. Trimming took off 1 base at V and 2 bases at J, with 8 bases between the two ends. Germline V lookup: CDR1 SGHAT, CDR2 FQNNGV. The CDR3 loop spans 14 amino acids. The CDR3 DNA is TGTGCCAGCAGCTTAGGCGGCACACAAGAGACCCAGTACTTC. Amino acid sequence: CASSLGGTQETQYF.

This clone occurred once. The chain recombines TRBV28 with TRBJ1-5; tentative D call: TRBD1 (6 bases). V lost 7 bases, J lost 7 bases, and 14 bases lay in between. This CDR3 spans 13 amino acids. Germline V gene lookup returns CDR1 MDHEN and CDR2 SYDVKM. CDR3 in DNA: TGTGCCAGCATCCCGGGGGGCGGACAGCCCCAGCATTTT. Translation: CASIPGGGQPQHF.

This clone was seen a handful of times. The V and J genes are TRBV6-2 or TRBV6-3 and TRBJ2-2; D remains ambiguous. This CDR3 region has 15 residues. From germline, CDR1 is MNHEY and CDR2 SVGEGT. The V gene lost 2 bases and the J gene lost 0 bases, with 7 bases spanning the gap. The CDR3 DNA is TGTGCCAGCAGTTACGCAGTTACGAACACCGGGGAGCTGTTTTTT. This encodes CASSYAVTNTGELFF.

V is TRBV4-3 and J is TRBJ2-2; 8 bases fit TRBD1. The V segment lost 1 base and the J segment 5 bases; nucleotides outside the gene matches: 9. CDR1 and CDR2 from the germline V gene are LGHNA and YSLEER. The CDR3 loop spans 17 amino acids. The CDR3: CASSQVAGQGRTGELFF. CDR3 coding DNA: TGCGCCAGCAGCCAAGTCGCCGGACAGGGAAGAACCGGGGAGCTGTTTTTT.

This clone has a single count. This chain links TRBV28 with TRBJ2-7; TRBD1 agrees at 8 bases. The CDR3 spans 15 residues. With V trimmed by 4 bases and J by 3 bases, 8 bases remained unmatched. CDR1 is MDHEN, CDR2 SYDVKM, per germline. CDR3 loop: CASSWGGQGDYEQYF. In nucleotides, the CDR3 is TGTGCCAGCAGTTGGGGAGGACAGGGAGACTACGAGCAGTACTTC.

The chain has TRBV28 and TRBJ2-5; D not certain. CDR3 length: 15 amino acids. The V gene's germline CDR1 is MDHEN and CDR2 SYDVKM. The ends were cut back, 3 bases at V and 5 bases at J, with 16 bases in the middle. The CDR3 loop is CASSFYVPGLETQYF. The DNA for the CDR3 is TGTGCCAGCAGTTTCTATGTCCCGGGTTTGGAGACCCAGTACTTC.

The table lists this clone with many counts. Within the sample, other DNA sequences also encode this same CDR3. The genes are TRBV10-3 and TRBJ1-1; the match to TRBD1 covers 8 bases. Trimming took 4 bases from V and 3 from J; bases not matched to a gene: 10. The germline V gene encodes CDR1 ENHRY and CDR2 SYGVKD. This CDR3 is 16 amino acids long. The CDR3 sequence is CAISGGRGRGDTEAFF. The DNA for the CDR3 is TGTGCCATCAGTGGCGGCAGGGGGCGCGGGGACACTGAAGCTTTCTTT.

The table lists this clone with a few counts. The J gene is TRBJ1-2, the V gene TRBV10-1; 7 bases align to TRBD1. Germline V gene lookup returns CDR1 WNHNN and CDR2 SYGVQD (reference sequence). V was pared by 5 bases and J by 7 bases, with 7 bases of the junction left unmatched. The CDR3 extends over 13 amino acids. CDR3 loop: CASSPNRGTGYTF. In DNA form, the CDR3 reads TGCGCCAGCAGTCCTAACAGGGGCACTGGCTACACCTTC.

There are a few counts of this clone. This chain uses TRBV7-3 with TRBJ1-2, with 9 nucleotides matching TRBD1. Germline assignment: CDR1 SGHTA and CDR2 FQGTGA. The trim removed 6 bases at V and 4 bases at J, leaving 3 bases unmatched. The CDR3 has 13 amino acids. CDR3 DNA sequence: TGTGCCAGCAGTCCGACAGGGGGCTATGGCTACACCTTC. Translating it yields CASSPTGGYGYTF.

The chain uses TRBV14 and TRBJ2-1, with TRBD2 identical over 9 bases. V shed 1 base, J shed 4 bases, and the junction held 5 bases outside the gene matches. The germline CDR1 and CDR2 sequences are SGHDN and FVKESK. The CDR3 is 16 amino acids. The CDR3 region is CASSQVPSGKYNEQFF. CDR3 sequence (DNA): TGTGCCAGCAGCCAAGTTCCTAGCGGGAAGTACAATGAGCAGTTCTTC.

The J gene is TRBJ2-7, the V gene TRBV4-2; 8 bases are a match to TRBD1. Germline V gene sequence: CDR1 LGHNA, CDR2 YNFKEQ. The CDR3 totals 13 residues. After removal of 3 bases from V and 5 bases from J, the junction contained 3 bases not matched to a gene. DNA for the CDR3: TGTGCCAGCAGCCAGCCGACAGGGGACGAGCAGTACTTC. This gives the protein CASSQPTGDEQYF.

This clone was counted only a few times. This chain links TRBV10-3 with TRBJ1-2; D perhaps matches TRBD1 (5 bases). Germline V gene data show CDR1 as ENHRY and CDR2 as SYGVKD. The CDR3 runs 12 residues. V was cut by 3 bases and J by 3 bases, with 5 bases left in between. CDR3 sequence: CAISDRDYGYTF. CDR3 sequence (DNA): TGTGCCATCAGTGACAGGGACTATGGCTACACCTTC.

The chain recombines TRBV6-5 with TRBJ1-2; D is undetermined. Germline CDR1 and CDR2: MNHEY and SVGAGI. There are 14 residues in the CDR3. Trimming shortened V by 4 bases and J by 0 bases, and 9 bases separated the two germline ends. In DNA, the CDR3 is TGTGCCAGCAGTTTGGGCCAGACTAACTATGGCTACACCTTC. Protein product: CASSLGQTNYGYTF.

The rearrangement joins TRBV3-1 (or the pseudogene TRBV3-2) to TRBJ1-2; unclear D gene. This CDR3 is 13 amino acids long. Trimming removed 6 bases at V and 1 base at J, with 9 bases between. In germline, CDR1 is LGHDT, CDR2 YNNKEL (reference sequence). The CDR3 spells CASRFIFNYGYTF. CDR3 bases: TGTGCCAGCAGGTTTATCTTTAACTATGGCTACACCTTC.

This chain links TRBV6-2 or TRBV6-3 with TRBJ1-2, with 7 bases fitting TRBD1. CDR1 is MNHEY, CDR2 SVGEGT, per germline. The junction had 10 bases not matched to a gene; V was cut back by 6 bases and J by 0 bases. The CDR3 runs 16 residues. CDR3 residues: CASSHRGGSANYGYTF. The CDR3 DNA follows: TGTGCCAGCAGCCACAGGGGAGGTAGCGCTAACTATGGCTACACCTTC.

The chain is built from TRBV4-1 and TRBJ1-5; D might be TRBD1 (6 bases). The CDR3 runs 16 residues. Germline CDR1 MGHRA, CDR2 YSYEKL. V was pared by 0 bases and J by 1 base, with 10 bases between. The CDR3 loop is CASSQEVGTSNQPQHF. CDR3 in DNA: TGCGCCAGCAGCCAAGAAGTTGGGACAAGCAATCAGCCCCAGCATTTT.

The chain has TRBV14 and TRBJ1-4; 7 bases match TRBD1. The CDR3 contains 15 residues. Trimming removed 2 bases from V and 7 bases from J; junction bases left unmatched: 7. The germline V gene encodes CDR1 SGHDN and CDR2 FVKESK. CDR3 residues: CASSQKDRAREKLFF. In nucleotides, the CDR3 is TGTGCCAGCAGCCAAAAAGACAGGGCGCGTGAAAAACTGTTTTTT. Based on the CDR3 plus reference TRBV14 and TRBJ1-4, the full variable domain is EAGVTQFPSHSVIEKGQTVTLRCDPISGHDNLYWYRRVMGKEIKFLLHFVKESKQDESGMPNNRFLAERTGGTYSTLKVQPAELEDSGVYFCASSQKDRAREKLFFGSGTQLSVL.

The V and J genes are TRBV5-6 and TRBJ2-7, with a possible D match to TRBD1 (5 bases). Germline V gives CDR1 SGHDT, CDR2 YYEEEE. With 10 bases removed from V and 7 bases from J, the gap between germline ends came to 21 bases. The CDR3 runs 13 residues. The CDR3 DNA sequence: TGTGCCTCCCAAGGGGCCTTCCAGGGAGAGCAGTACTTC. Encoded protein: CASQGAFQGEQYF. Full variable domain (rest looked up from reference TRBV5-6 and TRBJ2-7): DAGVTQSPTHLIKTRGQQVTLRCSPKSGHDTVSWYQQALGQGPQFIFQYYEEEERQRGNFPDRFSGHQFPNYSSELNVNALLLGDSALYLCASQGAFQGEQYFGPGTRLTVT.

The chain links TRBV6-5 to TRBJ2-1; D possibly corresponds to TRBD2 (6 bases). The CDR3 is 15 residues long. Trimming pared 6 bases from V and 7 bases from J, leaving 19 bases between. In germline, CDR1 is MNHEY, CDR2 SVGAGI. This CDR3 is CASSHTREPLNEQFF. CDR3 DNA sequence: TGTGCCAGCAGCCACACCCGGGAGCCTCTAAATGAGCAGTTCTTC.

The chain links TRBV6-5 to TRBJ1-5; 8 nucleotides match TRBD1. Germline CDR1 and CDR2: MNHEY and SVGAGI. The trim removed 0 bases at V and 4 bases at J, leaving 2 bases unmatched. The length of the CDR3 is 15 residues. Here the CDR3 reads CASSYSTGGNQPQHF. The CDR3 DNA reads TGTGCCAGCAGTTACTCCACAGGGGGTAATCAGCCCCAGCATTTT.

This rearrangement joins TRBV15 to TRBJ2-7; no definite D call. Germline CDR1 and CDR2: LNHNV and YYDKDF (reference sequence). This CDR3 is built from 13 residues. The V end was cut by 1 base, the J end by 5 bases, with 9 bases between. In nucleotides, the CDR3 is TGTGCCACCAGCAGAGTATACCGCGACGAGCAGTACTTC. Residues: CATSRVYRDEQYF.

The genes are TRBV10-3 and TRBJ1-4, with TRBD1 as a possible D gene (6 bases). This CDR3 region has 12 residues. The germline V gene has CDR1 ENHRY and CDR2 SYGVKD. The ends were cut back, 6 bases at V and 6 bases at J, with 8 bases in the middle. The CDR3 nucleotides read TGTGCCATCAGGGGGGGGCATGAAAAACTGTTTTTT. Residues: CAIRGGHEKLFF.

V usage is TRBV10-2 and J usage is TRBJ2-7; D not resolved. The CDR3 has 13 residues. CDR1 WSHSY and CDR2 SAAADI come from the germline V gene. The V gene lost 3 bases and the J gene lost 3 bases, with 9 bases spanning the gap. This CDR3 reads CASSDEEYYEQYF. In DNA, the CDR3 is TGCGCCAGCAGTGACGAGGAATACTACGAGCAGTACTTC.

This clone has a handful of counts. CDR3 residues: CASSLAGGAGELFF. CDR3 bases: TGTGCCAGCAGCTTAGCGGGAGGAGCCGGGGAGCTGTTTTTT. This chain uses TRBV5-4 with TRBJ2-2; 9 bases map to TRBD2. Germline-derived CDR1 and CDR2 are SGHNT and YYREEE (reference sequence). The J segment lost 6 bases and the V segment lost 2 bases, leaving 2 bases of the junction unmatched. The CDR3 has 14 residues.

This clone was counted between two and nine times. The chain carries TRBV27 and TRBJ2-1, with 9 bases fitting TRBD2. From germline, CDR1 is MNHEY and CDR2 SMNVEV (reference sequence). The ends lost 6 bases at V and 5 bases at J; junction bases unmatched: 11. CDR3 length: 16 amino acids. The CDR3: CASSTPYSGGNNEQFF. In DNA, the CDR3 is TGTGCCAGCAGCACACCCTATAGCGGGGGCAACAATGAGCAGTTCTTC.

V is TRBV10-3 and J is TRBJ2-7; D is undetermined. The V and J ends lost 3 bases and 1 base respectively, with 4 bases between them. The germline CDR1 and CDR2 sequences are ENHRY and SYGVKD. The CDR3 contains 12 residues. The CDR3 loop reads CAISDRSYEQYF. Here the CDR3 DNA reads TGTGCCATCAGTGACAGGTCCTACGAGCAGTACTTC.